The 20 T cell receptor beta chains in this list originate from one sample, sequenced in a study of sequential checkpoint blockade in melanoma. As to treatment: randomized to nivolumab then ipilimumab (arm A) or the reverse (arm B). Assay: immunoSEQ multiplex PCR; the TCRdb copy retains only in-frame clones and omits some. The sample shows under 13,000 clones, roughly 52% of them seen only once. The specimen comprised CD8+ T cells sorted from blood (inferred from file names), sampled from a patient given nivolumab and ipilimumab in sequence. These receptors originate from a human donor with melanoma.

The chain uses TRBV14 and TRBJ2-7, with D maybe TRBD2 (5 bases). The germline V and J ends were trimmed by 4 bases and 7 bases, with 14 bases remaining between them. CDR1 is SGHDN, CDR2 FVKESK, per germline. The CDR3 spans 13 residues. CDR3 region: CASSPSSAIEQYF. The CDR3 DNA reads TGTGCCAGCAGCCCTAGTAGCGCCATAGAGCAGTACTTC.

The CDR3 coding sequence is TGTGCCAGCAGTTTGCAGGACAGGGTACACGAGCAGTACTTC. Protein product: CASSLQDRVHEQYF. The chain carries TRBV5-8 and TRBJ2-7; 8 bases match TRBD1. The CDR3 length is 14 residues. Germline V gene sequence: CDR1 SGHTS, CDR2 YDEGEE. The V and J ends lost 5 bases and 5 bases, in that order; junction bases with no gene match: 9.

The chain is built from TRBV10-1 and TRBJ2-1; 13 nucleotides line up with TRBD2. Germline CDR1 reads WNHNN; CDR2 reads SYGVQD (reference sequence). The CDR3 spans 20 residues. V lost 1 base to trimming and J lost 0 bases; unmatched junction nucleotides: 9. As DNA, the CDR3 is TGCGCCAGCAGTGAGTTGCTAGGACTAGCGGGAGTCAGCTCCTACAATGAGCAGTTCTTC. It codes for CASSELLGLAGVSSYNEQFF.

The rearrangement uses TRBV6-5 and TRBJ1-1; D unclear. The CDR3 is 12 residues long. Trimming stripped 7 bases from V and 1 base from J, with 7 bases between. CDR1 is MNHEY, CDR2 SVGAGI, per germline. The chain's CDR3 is CASIDRNTEAFF. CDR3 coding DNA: TGTGCCAGCATCGATAGGAACACTGAAGCTTTCTTT.

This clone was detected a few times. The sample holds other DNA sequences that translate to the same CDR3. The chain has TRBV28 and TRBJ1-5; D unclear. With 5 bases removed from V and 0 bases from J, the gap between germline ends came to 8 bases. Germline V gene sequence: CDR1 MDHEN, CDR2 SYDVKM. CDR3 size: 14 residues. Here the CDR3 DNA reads TGTGCCAGCAGTCTACCCAATAGCAATCAGCCCCAGCATTTT. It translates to CASSLPNSNQPQHF.

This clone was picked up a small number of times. The CDR3 DNA reads TGTGCCAGCAGTCCGCTAGCGGGAGAGGCTTCGATCTACAATGAGCAGTTCTTC. This codes for CASSPLAGEASIYNEQFF. The chain combines TRBV27 with TRBJ2-1; TRBD2 agrees at 10 bases. Looked up from germline, CDR1 is MNHEY and CDR2 is SMNVEV (reference sequence). This CDR3 has 18 residues. V lost 5 bases to trimming and J lost 3 bases; unmatched junction nucleotides: 13.

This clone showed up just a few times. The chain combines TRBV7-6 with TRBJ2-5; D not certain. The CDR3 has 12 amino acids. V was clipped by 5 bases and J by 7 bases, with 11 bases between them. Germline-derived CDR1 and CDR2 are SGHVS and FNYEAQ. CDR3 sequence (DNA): TGTGCCAGCAGCGAGCCCCGCGGGACCCAGTACTTC. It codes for CASSEPRGTQYF.

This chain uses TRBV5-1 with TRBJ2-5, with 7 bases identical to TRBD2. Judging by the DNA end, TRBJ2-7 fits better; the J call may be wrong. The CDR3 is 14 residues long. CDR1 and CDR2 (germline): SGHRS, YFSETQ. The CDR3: CASSRTSASYEQYF. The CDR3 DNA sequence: TGCGCCAGCAGCCGCACTAGCGCCTCCTACGAGCAGTACTTC.

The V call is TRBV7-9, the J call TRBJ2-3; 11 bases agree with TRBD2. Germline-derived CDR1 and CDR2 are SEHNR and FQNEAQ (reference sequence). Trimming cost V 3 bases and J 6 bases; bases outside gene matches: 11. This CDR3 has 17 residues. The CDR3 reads CASSLGPLAGVLDTQYF. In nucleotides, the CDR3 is TGTGCCAGCAGCTTGGGACCACTAGCGGGAGTTCTGGATACGCAGTATTTT.

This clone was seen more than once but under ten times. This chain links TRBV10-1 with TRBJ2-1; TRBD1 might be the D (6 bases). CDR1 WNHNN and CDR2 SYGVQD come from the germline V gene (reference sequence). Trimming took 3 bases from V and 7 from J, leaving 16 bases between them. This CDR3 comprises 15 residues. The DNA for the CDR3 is TGCGCCAGCAGTGACCTTCAGGGGCCGAGGAATGAGCAGTTCTTC. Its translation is CASSDLQGPRNEQFF.

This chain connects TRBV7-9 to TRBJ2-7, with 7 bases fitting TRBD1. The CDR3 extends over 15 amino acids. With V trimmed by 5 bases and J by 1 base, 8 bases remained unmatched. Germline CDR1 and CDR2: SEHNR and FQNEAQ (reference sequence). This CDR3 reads CASSQTGTSSYEQYF. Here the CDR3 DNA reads TGTGCCAGCAGCCAGACAGGGACATCTTCCTACGAGCAGTACTTC.

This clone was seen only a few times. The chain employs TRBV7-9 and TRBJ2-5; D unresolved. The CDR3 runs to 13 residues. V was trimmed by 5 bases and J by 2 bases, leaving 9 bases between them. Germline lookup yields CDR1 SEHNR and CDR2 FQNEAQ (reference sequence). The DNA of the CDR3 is TGTGCCAGCAGCCCCCCCCCTCAAGAGACCCAGTACTTC. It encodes CASSPPPQETQYF.

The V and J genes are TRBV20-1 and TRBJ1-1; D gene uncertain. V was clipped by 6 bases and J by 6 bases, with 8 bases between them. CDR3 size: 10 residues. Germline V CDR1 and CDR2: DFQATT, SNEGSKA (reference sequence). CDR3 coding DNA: TGCAGTGCCGCGAGTCCTGAAGCTTTCTTT. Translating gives CSAASPEAFF.

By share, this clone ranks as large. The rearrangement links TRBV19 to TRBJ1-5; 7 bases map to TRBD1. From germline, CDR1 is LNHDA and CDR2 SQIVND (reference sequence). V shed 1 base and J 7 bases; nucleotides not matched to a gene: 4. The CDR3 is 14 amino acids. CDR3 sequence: CASSIGSGGQPQHF. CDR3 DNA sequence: TGTGCCAGTAGTATAGGGTCAGGGGGACAGCCCCAGCATTTT. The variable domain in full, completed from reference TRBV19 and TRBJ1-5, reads DGGITQSPKYLFRKEGQNVTLSCEQNLNHDAMYWYRQDPGQGLRLIYYSQIVNDFQKGDIAEGYSVSREKKESFPLTVTSAQKNPTAFYLCASSIGSGGQPQHFGDGTRLSIL.

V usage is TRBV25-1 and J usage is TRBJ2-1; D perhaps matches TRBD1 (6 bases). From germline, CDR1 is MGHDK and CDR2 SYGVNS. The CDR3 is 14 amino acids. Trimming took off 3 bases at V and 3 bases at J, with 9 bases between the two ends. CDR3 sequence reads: CASSEDSYYNEQFF. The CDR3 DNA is TGTGCCAGCAGTGAGGACAGCTACTACAATGAGCAGTTCTTC.

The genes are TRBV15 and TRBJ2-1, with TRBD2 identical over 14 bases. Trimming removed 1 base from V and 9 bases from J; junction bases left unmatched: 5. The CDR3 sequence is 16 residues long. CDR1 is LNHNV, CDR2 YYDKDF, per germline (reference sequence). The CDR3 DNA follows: TGTGCCACCAGCAGAGGGACTAGCGGGAGGAGTGGTGAGCAGTTCTTC. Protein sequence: CATSRGTSGRSGEQFF.

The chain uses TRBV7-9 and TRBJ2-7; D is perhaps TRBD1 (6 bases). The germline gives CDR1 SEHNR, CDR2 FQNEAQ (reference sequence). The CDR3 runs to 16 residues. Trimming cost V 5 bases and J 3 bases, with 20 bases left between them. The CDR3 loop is CASSIQGTRSIYEQYF. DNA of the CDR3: TGTGCCAGCAGCATCCAGGGGACACGCTCTATCTACGAGCAGTACTTC.

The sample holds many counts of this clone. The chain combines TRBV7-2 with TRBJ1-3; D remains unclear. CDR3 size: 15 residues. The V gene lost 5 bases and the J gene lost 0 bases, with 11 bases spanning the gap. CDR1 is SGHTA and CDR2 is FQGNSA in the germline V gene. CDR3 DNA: TGTGCCAGCAGCGTAGACCCGAGCTCTGGAAACACCATATATTTT. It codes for CASSVDPSSGNTIYF.

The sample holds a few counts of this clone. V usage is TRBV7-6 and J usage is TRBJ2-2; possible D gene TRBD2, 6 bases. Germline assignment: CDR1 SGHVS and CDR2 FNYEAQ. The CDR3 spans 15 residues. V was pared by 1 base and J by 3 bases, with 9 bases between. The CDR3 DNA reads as TGTGCCAGCAGCTTAGATCCGGGGGACACCGGGGAGCTGTTTTTT. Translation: CASSLDPGDTGELFF. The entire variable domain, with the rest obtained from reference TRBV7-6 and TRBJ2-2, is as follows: GAGVSQSPRYKVTKRGQDVALRCDPISGHVSLYWYRQALGQGPEFLTYFNYEAQQDKSGLPNDRFSAERPEGSISTLTIQRTEQRDSAMYRCASSLDPGDTGELFFGEGSRLTVL.

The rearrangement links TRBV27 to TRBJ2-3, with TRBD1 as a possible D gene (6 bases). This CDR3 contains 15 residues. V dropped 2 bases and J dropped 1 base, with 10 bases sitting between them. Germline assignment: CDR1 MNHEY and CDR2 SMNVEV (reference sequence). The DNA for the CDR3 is TGTGCCAGCAGTTTACGGCCAGGGGGCACAGATACGCAGTATTTT. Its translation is CASSLRPGGTDTQYF.